The entry that follows covers one T cell receptor beta chain sequence. All enrollees were roughly 18 to 100 years old and from roughly 22 US areas. These data come from a study of blood T cell repertoires in COVID-19. As for the study in general: Material from acute and convalescent COVID-19 was sourced from the United States, Italy and Spain.

Original handling: Researchers report that nucleated cell counts were estimated from reference gene primer amplification. Some clones are missing from TCRdb's copy, which holds only in-frame ones; the method was immunoSEQ multiplex PCR. Clonal size and the V and J genes are those of that table, whereas D and trimming came from the DNA. The sample consists of about 200,000 clones, 87% of them appearing once. The V gene end was trimmed by 7 bases and the J gene end by 5 bases; junction bases not matched to a gene: 10. The CDR3 spans 15 residues. Germline CDR1 is MNHEY and CDR2 is SVGAGI. This receptor was taken from a woman in her 30s who had recovered from COVID-19. The V call is TRBV6-5, the J call TRBJ2-1; 8 bases map to TRBD2. Material: PBMCs or T cells enriched from blood (not recorded which). CDR3 DNA sequence: TGTGCCAGCATTAACCCGGGACTAGACCACAATGAGCAGTTCTTC. Its translation is CASINPGLDHNEQFF.